Each of the 11 T cell receptor beta chains below was sequenced from the same sample in a study of T-cell memory formation after mild COVID-19. TCRdb used MiXCR to reprocess the 5' RACE reads, holding one entry per CDR3 protein. The table has more than 400,000 distinct CDR3 sequences, roughly 18% seen once. The specimen was PBMCs or a T cell subset sorted from them (not recorded which). These receptors originate from an adult woman who had mild COVID-19 (a few samples of this study predate the infection). Cell type and time point are not known.

The chain links TRBV7-9 to TRBJ2-7, with 7 bases that match TRBD1. CDR3 length: 15 amino acids. From germline, CDR1 is SEHNR and CDR2 FQNEAQ (reference sequence). V lost 5 bases, J lost 2 bases, and 9 bases stayed unmatched. In DNA, the CDR3 is TGTGCCAGCAGCCACCGGGACAGTGGGACCTACGAGCAGTACTTC. Translation gives CASSHRDSGTYEQYF.

This clonotype showed up just a few times. J is TRBJ2-2 and V is TRBV12-5; 7 positions match TRBD1. In germline, CDR1 is LGHNT, CDR2 FRNRAP. With V trimmed by 0 bases and J by 6 bases, 10 bases remained unmatched. This CDR3 is 17 amino acids long. The DNA for the CDR3 is TGTGCTAGTGGTTTGGTACTTTCGGGACAGCATTCCGGGGAGCTGTTTTTT. Protein: CASGLVLSGQHSGELFF.

There are a few counts of this clonotype. The V and J genes are TRBV6-2 or TRBV6-3 and TRBJ2-1; 7 nucleotides align to TRBD1. The germline V gene has CDR1 MNHEY and CDR2 SVGEGT. V was clipped by 5 bases and J by 3 bases; unmatched bases: 4. This CDR3 spans 14 amino acids. DNA for the CDR3: TGTGCCAGCAGTGGACAGGCCCGCTACAATGAGCAGTTCTTC. Translation gives CASSGQARYNEQFF.

This clonotype has just a few counts. The gene calls are TRBV6-5 and TRBJ1-4; 10 bases match TRBD1. CDR1 is MNHEY, CDR2 SVGAGI, per germline. J was trimmed by 10 bases and V by 5 bases; bases with no gene match: 7. This CDR3 region has 14 residues. In DNA form, the CDR3 reads TGTGCCAGCAGTAAACTTGGGACAGGGGTAAAACTGTTTTTT. This sequence encodes CASSKLGTGVKLFF.

In this sample, this clonotype turned up a few times. The V gene is TRBV12-3 or TRBV12-4, the J gene TRBJ1-2; 7 nucleotides line up with TRBD1. The CDR3 spans 16 residues. The V segment lost 6 bases and the J segment 1 base; nucleotides outside the gene matches: 11. The CDR3 loop reads CASSDLTGKFNYGYTF. The CDR3 bases are TGTGCCAGCAGCGACCTGACAGGGAAGTTTAACTATGGCTACACCTTC.

This clonotype was counted a few times. The V and J genes are TRBV19 and TRBJ2-7; D may be TRBD2 (6 bases). V was shortened by 1 base and J by 2 bases, with 9 bases between the two germline ends. Per germline, CDR1 LNHDA and CDR2 SQIVND (reference sequence). The CDR3 covers 14 residues. The CDR3 DNA sequence: TGTGCCAGTAGTATAGCGGGGGAAACCTACGAGCAGTACTTC. Translated: CASSIAGETYEQYF. Based on the CDR3 plus reference TRBV19 and TRBJ2-7, the full variable domain is DGGITQSPKYLFRKEGQNVTLSCEQNLNHDAMYWYRQDPGQGLRLIYYSQIVNDFQKGDIAEGYSVSREKKESFPLTVTSAQKNPTAFYLCASSIAGETYEQYFGPGTRLTVT.

The sample holds a few counts of this clonotype. The rearrangement joins TRBV20-1 to TRBJ2-5, with D hard to call. The CDR3 length is 10 residues. Trimming cost V 5 bases and J 3 bases, with 4 bases left between them. Germline V gene sequence: CDR1 DFQATT, CDR2 SNEGSKA (reference sequence). CDR3 sequence reads: CSADKETQYF. The CDR3 coding sequence is TGCAGTGCTGATAAAGAGACCCAGTACTTC.

The chain combines TRBV4-1 with TRBJ2-2; 10 nucleotides match TRBD1. The germline CDR1 and CDR2 sequences are MGHRA and YSYEKL. After removal of 3 bases from V and 5 bases from J, the junction contained 12 bases not matched to a gene. The CDR3 length is 18 residues. CDR3: CASSQGQGKSSRTGELFF. DNA for the CDR3: TGCGCCAGCAGCCAGGGACAGGGGAAATCGAGTAGAACCGGGGAGCTGTTTTTT.

There are many counts of this clonotype. This chain joins TRBV7-2 and TRBJ2-3, with D maybe TRBD2 (6 bases). V was cut by 5 bases and J by 0 bases, with 12 bases left in between. CDR3 length: 15 residues. Germline CDR1 SGHTA, CDR2 FQGNSA. CDR3 nucleotide sequence: TGTGCCAGCAGCCCGGACTACTTAAGCACAGATACGCAGTATTTT. Translation gives CASSPDYLSTDTQYF.

This clonotype was detected only a few times. This sequence joins TRBV11-2 and TRBJ2-6, with 7 bases aligning to TRBD1. The CDR3 length is 17 residues. V shed 4 bases, J shed 0 bases, and the junction held 6 bases outside the gene matches. The germline V gene encodes CDR1 SGHAT and CDR2 FQNNGV. The DNA for the CDR3 is TGTGCCAGCAGCTACCAGACAGGGAGCTCTGGGGCCAACGTCCTGACTTTC. It translates to CASSYQTGSSGANVLTF.

This clonotype was seen a handful of times. The V and J genes are TRBV5-1 and TRBJ1-4, with a possible D match to TRBD1 (6 bases). The CDR3 covers 17 residues. Germline V CDR1 and CDR2: SGHRS, YFSETQ. V was shortened by 5 bases and J by 3 bases, with 20 bases between the two germline ends. CDR3 sequence (DNA): TGCGCCAGCAGTAACCACCTAGCGGGGGCGGCTAATGAAAAACTGTTTTTT. It yields the protein CASSNHLAGAANEKLFF.